Listed below are T cell receptor beta chains from one sample, sequenced in a study of beta chain features in type 1 diabetes. Using immunoSEQ multiplex PCR, the repertoire was profiled, and TCRdb retains in-frame clones only, with some absent. Here the sample spans about 210,000 clones, 11% being singletons. Material for sequencing was central memory CD4+ T cells from blood. The receptor set was obtained from a young man in good health. Each CDR3 is given with its conserved first and last residue. D genes are given only for firm matches. Only part of the rows carry a size: once, few, many, or a class if the clone is expanded.

j_gene | abundance | d_gene | v_gene | CDR3nt | CDR3aa
TRBJ2-4 | few | NA | TRBV27 | TGTGCCAGCAGTTTTCAGGGTGAGGGGGCCAAAAACATTCAGTACTTC | CASSFQGEGAKNIQYF
TRBJ1-5 | NA | TRBD1 | TRBV28 | TGTGCCAGCAGTCTCGGGACAGGGATGGTCAATCAGCCCCAGCATTTT | CASSLGTGMVNQPQHF
TRBJ1-1 | NA | NA | TRBV7-9 | TGTGCCAGCAGCTTAGGGATTGGGGCCACTGAAGCTTTCTTT | CASSLGIGATEAFF
TRBJ1-2 | few | TRBD1 | TRBV10-3 | TGTGCCATCAGTGGGACAGGAAATTCCTATGGCTACACCTTC | CAISGTGNSYGYTF
TRBJ2-7 | many | NA | TRBV6-1 | TGTGCCAGCAGTGAACCCTACGAGCAGTACTTC | CASSEPYEQYF
TRBJ1-1 | few | NA | TRBV29-1 | TGCAGCGGAACACAGGGAATGAACACTGAAGCTTTCTTT | CSGTQGMNTEAFF
TRBJ1-1 | NA | NA | TRBV6-6 | TGTGCCAGCAGTCCGCGACCCACTGAAGCTTTCTTT | CASSPRPTEAFF
TRBJ1-1 | few | NA | TRBV14 | TGTGCCAGCAGCCGAATTAAGGGTCAAGCGAACACTGAAGCTTTCTTT | CASSRIKGQANTEAFF
TRBJ1-5 | NA | NA | TRBV20-1 | TGCAGTGCTAGAGGCCAGCCCCAGCATTTT | CSARGQPQHF
TRBJ2-5 | few | TRBD1 | TRBV5-1 | TGCGCCAGCACCGGCCAGGGGGCCCAAGAGACCCAGTACTTC | CASTGQGAQETQYF
TRBJ2-3 | NA | TRBD1 | TRBV30 | TGTGCCTGGAGTGTTCAGGGGGCAGATACGCAGTATTTT | CAWSVQGADTQYF
TRBJ2-6 | many | TRBD1 | TRBV13 | TGTGCCAGTAACAGGGGGCCTGGGGCCAACGTCCTGACTTTC | CASNRGPGANVLTF
TRBJ2-3 | few | NA | TRBV18 | TGTGCCAGCTCACCCGGACCATTCACAGATACGCAGTATTTT | CASSPGPFTDTQYF
TRBJ2-5 | few | NA | TRBV29-1 | TGCAGCGCGGACCGGGAAGTCGGGACCCAGTACTTC | CSADREVGTQYF
TRBJ2-7 | NA | TRBD1 | TRBV6-1 | TGTGCCAGCAGTGCGGGGACAGGGGGGACCTACGAGCAGTACTTC | CASSAGTGGTYEQYF
TRBJ2-7 | NA | TRBD2 | TRBV4-3 | TGCGCCAGCAGCCGCGGACTAGCGGACCAGGCCGAGCAGTACTTC | CASSRGLADQAEQYF
TRBJ2-3 | NA | TRBD1 | TRBV7-8 | TGTGCCAGCACCCTGGGACAGGGGGCATCAGATACGCAGTATTTT | CASTLGQGASDTQYF
TRBJ2-3 | few | NA | TRBV5-4 | TGTGCCAGCAGCTTGGATGTTTACACAGATACGCAGTATTTT | CASSLDVYTDTQYF
TRBJ1-5 | NA | TRBD1 | TRBV29-1 | TGCAGCGGTGGGACAGGGGGCGGGCAGCCCCAGCATTTT | CSGGTGGGQPQHF
TRBJ2-2 | NA | NA | TRBV28 | TGTGCCAGCAGATCGACAGGCTCCACCGGGGAGCTGTTTTTT | CASRSTGSTGELFF
TRBJ2-5 | few | NA | TRBV7-2 | TGTGCCAGCACCCCCCCCGGGCGGGAGACCCAGTACTTC | CASTPPGRETQYF
TRBJ2-4 | NA | TRBD1 | TRBV6-1 | TGTGCCAATATCTTACAGGGGGTCAAAAACATTCAGTACTTC | CANILQGVKNIQYF
TRBJ1-1 | many | NA | TRBV7-9 | TGTGCCAGCAGCTTAGAGACAGGTTCAGCTGAAGCTTTCTTT | CASSLETGSAEAFF